This T cell receptor beta chain was obtained from a study of beta chain features in type 1 diabetes. Findings and caveats of the study: In comparison with healthy donors, patients had naive, central memory and Treg TCRB repertoires that appeared more similar. TCRB CDR3s from Type 1 diabetes patients were moderately but significantly shorter in all four CD4+ subsets.

Sorted populations were all over 98% pure. This clone was recorded a few times. Antigen specificity is unknown. The V gene lost 7 bases and the J gene lost 3 bases, with 5 bases spanning the gap. The length of the CDR3 is 11 residues. Per germline, CDR1 SGHNT and CDR2 YYREEE (reference sequence). Isolated RNA was reverse transcribed in full, so expressed TCRB transcripts were sequenced. Sequenced by immunoSEQ multiplex PCR; TCRdb stores in-frame clones only, minus some. Among some 640,000 clones listed, more than 12% were seen once. The chain is built from TRBV5-4 and TRBJ2-1; no clear D. The TCR originated in a man aged 18 to 30 with type 1 diabetes. Material for sequencing was naive CD4+ T cells from blood. CDR3 DNA: TGTGCCAGCCACAGCTACAATGAGCAGTTCTTC. Amino acids: CASHSYNEQFF.